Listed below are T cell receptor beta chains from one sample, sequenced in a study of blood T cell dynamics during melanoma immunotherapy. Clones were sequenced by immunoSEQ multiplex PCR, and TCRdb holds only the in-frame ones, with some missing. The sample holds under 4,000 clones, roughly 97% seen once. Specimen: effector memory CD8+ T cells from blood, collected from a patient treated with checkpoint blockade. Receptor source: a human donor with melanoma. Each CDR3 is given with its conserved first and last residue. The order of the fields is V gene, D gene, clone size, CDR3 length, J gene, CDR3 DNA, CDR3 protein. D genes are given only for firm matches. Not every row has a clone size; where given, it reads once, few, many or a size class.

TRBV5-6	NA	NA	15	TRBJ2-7	TGTGCCAGCAGCTCTGGTGGGGACTCTACCTACGAGCAGTACTTC	CASSSGGDSTYEQYF
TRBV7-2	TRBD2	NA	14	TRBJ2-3	TGTGCCAGCAGCTTGAGCGGGATCACAGATACGCAGTATTTT	CASSLSGITDTQYF
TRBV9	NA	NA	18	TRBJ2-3	TGTGCCAGCAGCGTAGCTGCGGCTAGTTTAGGGGTAAGAGATACGCAGTATTTT	CASSVAAASLGVRDTQYF
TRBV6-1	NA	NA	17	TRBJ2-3	TGTGCCAGCAGTGAAGGGCGACTCTCCTGGATCACAGATACGCAGTATTTT	CASSEGRLSWITDTQYF
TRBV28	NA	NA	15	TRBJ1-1	TGTGCCAGCAGCCTACCGGGACTCATGAACACTGAAGCTTTCTTT	CASSLPGLMNTEAFF
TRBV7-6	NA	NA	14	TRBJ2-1	TGTGCCAGCAGCCCCCGGACGGGATACAATGAGCAGTTCTTC	CASSPRTGYNEQFF
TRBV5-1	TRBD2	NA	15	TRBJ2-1	TGCGCCAGCAGCTCGGGACTAGCGGGAGGGGATGAGCAGTTCTTC	CASSSGLAGGDEQFF
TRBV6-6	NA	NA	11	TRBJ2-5	TGTGCCAGCAGTTACCAAGAGACCCAGTACTTC	CASSYQETQYF
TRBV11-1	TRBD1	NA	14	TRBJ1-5	TGTGCCAGCAGCACAGGACAGGGACGCCAGCCCCAGCATTTT	CASSTGQGRQPQHF
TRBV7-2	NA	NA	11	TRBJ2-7	TGTGCCAGCAAAAGCTCCTACGAGCAGTACTTC	CASKSSYEQYF
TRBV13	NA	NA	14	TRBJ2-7	TGTGCCAGCAGCTTAGTGGCGGGACCCTACGAGCAGTACTTC	CASSLVAGPYEQYF
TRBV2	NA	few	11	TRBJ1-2	TGTGCCAGCAGTGGGGCAATGGGCTACACCTTC	CASSGAMGYTF
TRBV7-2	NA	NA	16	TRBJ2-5	TGTGCCAGCAGCTTAGTTTTACTAGGCGCTCATGGAGAGCAGTACTTC	CASSLVLLGAHGEQYF
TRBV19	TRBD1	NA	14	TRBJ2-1	TGTGCCAGTAGTCTGGGGACAGTATACAATGAGCAGTTCTTC	CASSLGTVYNEQFF
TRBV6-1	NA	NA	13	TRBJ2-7	TGTGCCAGCAGGGACGTATTTACCTACGAGCAGTACTTC	CASRDVFTYEQYF
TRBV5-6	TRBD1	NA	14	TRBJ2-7	TGTGCCAGCAGCTTGGACAGGGGAGCCTACGAGCAGTACTTC	CASSLDRGAYEQYF
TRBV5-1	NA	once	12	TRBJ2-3	TGCGCCAGCAGCTTAGGTGGAGATACGCAGTATTTT	CASSLGGDTQYF
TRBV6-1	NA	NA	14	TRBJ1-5	TGTGCCAGCAGTGGAAAATCTAGCAATCAGCCCCAGCATTTT	CASSGKSSNQPQHF
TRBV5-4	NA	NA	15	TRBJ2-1	TGTGCCAGCAGCTTGGACTCCAGCTCCTACAATGAGCAGTTCTTC	CASSLDSSSYNEQFF
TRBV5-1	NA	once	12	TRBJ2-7	TGCGCCAGCAGCTCCAATTCCTACGAGCAGTACTTC	CASSSNSYEQYF
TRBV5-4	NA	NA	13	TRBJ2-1	TGTGCCAGCAAGCCCGGAGACAGGAATGAGCAGTTCTTC	CASKPGDRNEQFF
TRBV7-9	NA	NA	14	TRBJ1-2	TGTGCCAGCAGCTTAGGAGAGGCAGGTCATGGCTACACCTTC	CASSLGEAGHGYTF
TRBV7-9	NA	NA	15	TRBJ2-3	TGTGCCAGCAGCTTGCCCGAGATGGCCACAGATACGCAGTATTTT	CASSLPEMATDTQYF
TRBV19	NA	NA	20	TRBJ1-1	TGTGCCAGTAGTTCGGAGGAGCAGGTAAACAAAATCGAACTCGGCGCTGAAGCTTTCTTT	CASSSEEQVNKIELGAEAFF
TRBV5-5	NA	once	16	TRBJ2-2	TGTGCCAGCAGCTTGGAGTACAGAGGGAACACCGGGGAGCTGTTTTTT	CASSLEYRGNTGELFF
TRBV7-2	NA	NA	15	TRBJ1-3	TGTGCCAGCAGGCAAACAGATTCCTCTGGAAACACCATATATTTT	CASRQTDSSGNTIYF
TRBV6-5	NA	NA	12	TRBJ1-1	TGTGCCAGCAGCACCGACAGCACTGAAGCTTTCTTT	CASSTDSTEAFF
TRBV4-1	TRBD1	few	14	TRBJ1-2	TGCGCCAGCACCACCACGTCGGACAGGGATGGCTACACCTTC	CASTTTSDRDGYTF
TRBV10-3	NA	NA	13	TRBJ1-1	TGTGCCATCAGCCCCGGATGGAACACTGAAGCTTTCTTT	CAISPGWNTEAFF
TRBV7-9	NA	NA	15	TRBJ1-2	TGTGCCAGCAGCTCAAAGGGACAAGGAGGCTATGGCTACACCTTC	CASSSKGQGGYGYTF
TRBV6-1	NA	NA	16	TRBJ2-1	TGTGCCAGCAGTGAAGCGTCCCCACTAGCCCTCAATGAGCAGTTCTTC	CASSEASPLALNEQFF
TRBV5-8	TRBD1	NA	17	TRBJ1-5	TGTGCCAGCAGAAACCGAACAGGGGGAGTTGGCAATCAGCCCCAGCATTTT	CASRNRTGGVGNQPQHF
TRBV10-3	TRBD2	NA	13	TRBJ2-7	TGTGCCATTTGGGAGGGCGGCTCCTACGAGCAGTACTTC	CAIWEGGSYEQYF
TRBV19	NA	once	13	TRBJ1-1	TGTGCCAGTAGTATTTCAGTGAACACTGAAGCTTTCTTT	CASSISVNTEAFF
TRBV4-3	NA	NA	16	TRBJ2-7	TGCGCCAGCAGCCAAGATACAGGAATACTTCCCTACGAGCAGTACTTC	CASSQDTGILPYEQYF
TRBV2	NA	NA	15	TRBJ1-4	TGTGCCAGCAGTGAAGCAGCGAGATCGGGTGAAAAACTGTTTTTT	CASSEAARSGEKLFF
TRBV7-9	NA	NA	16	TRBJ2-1	TGTGCCAGCAGTCCCTCTACTAACGAGGTTTACAATGAGCAGTTCTTC	CASSPSTNEVYNEQFF
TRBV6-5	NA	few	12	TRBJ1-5	TGTGCCAGCAGCACCTCAAATCAGCCCCAGCATTTT	CASSTSNQPQHF
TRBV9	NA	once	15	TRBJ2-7	TGTGCCAGCAGCGTAGAGGGGACCTCGAACCACGAGCAGTACTTC	CASSVEGTSNHEQYF